Below are 15 T cell receptor beta chains sequenced from a single sample in a study of a mutant IDH1 vaccine in newly diagnosed glioma. Their antigens are not known. Specified time point: week 5, during vaccination. Doses of 300 ug of mutant IDH1 20-mer peptide were given with topical imiquimod. Generated by immunoSEQ multiplex PCR, the TCRdb table keeps only in-frame clones and is missing some. Among 25,000 to 30,000 clones listed, 65% to 80% were seen once. This specimen was PBMCs, taken from a glioma patient whose treatment included an IDH1 peptide vaccine. The receptors shown here come from a man aged 35-49 years with glioma.

The V call is TRBV5-1, the J call TRBJ1-2, with a weak D call TRBD1 (5 bases). The germline V and J ends were trimmed by 1 base and 7 bases, with 14 bases remaining between them. The CDR3 sequence is 14 residues long. The V gene's germline CDR1 is SGHRS and CDR2 YFSETQ. Here the CDR3 reads CASSLSDVDSGYTF. The CDR3, as DNA: TGCGCCAGCAGCTTGTCCGACGTAGACAGTGGCTACACCTTC. Drawing the rest from reference TRBV5-1 and TRBJ1-2, the complete variable domain is KAGVTQTPRYLIKTRGQQVTLSCSPISGHRSVSWYQQTPGQGLQFLFEYFSETQRNKGNFPGRFSGRQFSNSRSEMNVSTLELGDSALYLCASSLSDVDSGYTFGSGTRLTVV.

The chain is built from TRBV2 and TRBJ1-1; D possibly corresponds to TRBD1 (5 bases). Trimming took off 5 bases at V and 4 bases at J, with 11 bases between the two ends. CDR1 and CDR2 (germline): SNHLY, FYNNEI. This CDR3 contains 13 residues. The chain's CDR3 is CASSLDRGTEAFF. For the CDR3, the DNA is TGTGCCAGCAGTTTAGATAGGGGCACTGAAGCTTTCTTT.

J is TRBJ2-1 and V is TRBV28; 12 bases are shared with TRBD2. CDR3 length: 14 amino acids. V lost 4 bases, J lost 7 bases, and 2 bases stayed unmatched. Looked up from germline, CDR1 is MDHEN and CDR2 is SYDVKM. The CDR3 sequence: CASSSSGRENEQFF. CDR3 bases: TGTGCCAGCAGTTCTAGCGGGAGGGAAAATGAGCAGTTCTTC.

This rearrangement joins TRBV29-1 to TRBJ2-1; D is perhaps TRBD2 (5 bases). Between the trimmed V and J ends, which lost 7 bases and 3 bases, there was a span of 22 bases. CDR3 length: 16 amino acids. The germline CDR1 and CDR2 sequences are SQVTM and ANQGSEA. CDR3 nucleotide sequence: TGCAGCGCGGAAGGGCCATCCCGAGGGAACTACAATGAGCAGTTCTTC. Amino acids: CSAEGPSRGNYNEQFF.

The chain combines TRBV13 with TRBJ2-3; D might be TRBD1 (5 bases). The CDR3 covers 15 residues. Trimming removed 5 bases at V and 4 bases at J, with 16 bases between. The V gene's germline CDR1 is PRHDT and CDR2 FYEKMQ (reference sequence). The chain's CDR3 is CASSSDSGYSDTQYF. The CDR3 DNA is TGTGCCAGCAGCAGTGACAGTGGTTACTCAGATACGCAGTATTTT.

The chain recombines TRBV19 with TRBJ2-2; TRBD2 is a possible D gene (6 bases). The CDR3 covers 17 residues. V dropped 3 bases and J dropped 0 bases, with 14 bases sitting between them. The germline gives CDR1 LNHDA, CDR2 SQIVND (reference sequence). CDR3 DNA sequence: TGTGCCAGTAGTATTTCCGGGAGAGCGGCGAACACCGGGGAGCTGTTTTTT. It specifies CASSISGRAANTGELFF. Complete variable domain (other parts from reference TRBV19 and TRBJ2-2): DGGITQSPKYLFRKEGQNVTLSCEQNLNHDAMYWYRQDPGQGLRLIYYSQIVNDFQKGDIAEGYSVSREKKESFPLTVTSAQKNPTAFYLCASSISGRAANTGELFFGEGSRLTVL.

This clone was observed once. This chain connects TRBV11-2 to TRBJ2-5; 8 nucleotides line up with TRBD2. This CDR3 has 15 residues. Germline V gene data show CDR1 as SGHAT and CDR2 as FQNNGV. V lost 2 bases to trimming and J lost 4 bases; unmatched junction nucleotides: 6. The chain's CDR3 is CASSLNVAGGETQYF. In nucleotides, the CDR3 is TGTGCCAGCAGCTTAAACGTGGCGGGGGGAGAGACCCAGTACTTC.

The V call is TRBV30, the J call TRBJ1-6, with 7 bases lining up with TRBD1. Trimming took 3 bases from V and 10 from J; bases not matched to a gene: 6. This CDR3 is built from 13 residues. Per germline, CDR1 GTSNPN and CDR2 SVGIG (reference sequence). DNA of the CDR3: TGTGCCTGGAGGGGACAGCCCCGCTCACCCCTCCACTTT. Its translation is CAWRGQPRSPLHF.

CDR3 in amino acids: CASSPVAGANTGELFF. The CDR3, as DNA: TGTGCCAGCTCACCCGTAGCGGGAGCCAACACCGGGGAGCTGTTTTTT. The rearrangement joins TRBV18 to TRBJ2-2; TRBD2 aligns across 9 bases. Germline-derived CDR1 and CDR2 are KGHSH and LQKENI. V lost 3 bases, J lost 2 bases, and 4 bases stayed unmatched. The CDR3 has 16 residues.

A single count supports this clone. The chain is built from TRBV6-5 and TRBJ2-7; tentative D call: TRBD2 (7 bases). The germline V and J ends were trimmed by 5 bases and 2 bases, with 10 bases remaining between them. The CDR3 is 13 residues long. Germline CDR1 reads MNHEY; CDR2 reads SVGAGI. The CDR3: CASSPGGPYEQYV. CDR3 sequence (DNA): TGTGCCAGCAGTCCGGGGGGCCCCTACGAGCAGTACGTC.

The V gene is TRBV19, the J gene TRBJ1-2; weak D call: TRBD1 (5 bases). Between the trimmed V and J ends, which lost 3 bases and 0 bases, there was a span of 11 bases. This CDR3 is 15 amino acids long. CDR1 and CDR2 from the germline V gene are LNHDA and SQIVND (reference sequence). CDR3 coding DNA: TGTGCCAGTAGTATCCAGGGCGCGACTAACTATGGCTACACCTTC. It encodes CASSIQGATNYGYTF.

This clone has more than one count but fewer than ten. The V and J genes are TRBV5-8 and TRBJ1-2; 7 nucleotides match TRBD1. The CDR3 covers 15 residues. J was trimmed by 8 bases and V by 4 bases; bases with no gene match: 14. Germline V gene lookup returns CDR1 SGHTS and CDR2 YDEGEE. CDR3 protein: CASSGEDRVQAGYTF. The DNA of the CDR3 is TGTGCCAGCAGCGGAGAAGACAGGGTACAGGCCGGCTACACCTTC.

The V and J genes are TRBV5-6 and TRBJ1-2; D unresolved. The V gene's germline CDR1 is SGHDT and CDR2 YYEEEE. The CDR3 runs 14 residues. Trimming removed 1 base at V and 1 base at J, with 8 bases between. CDR3 amino acids: CASSLLSFNYGYTF. The CDR3, as DNA: TGTGCCAGCAGCTTGTTGTCTTTTAACTATGGCTACACCTTC.

This sequence joins TRBV2 and TRBJ2-3, with D possibly being TRBD2 (6 bases). Per germline, CDR1 SNHLY and CDR2 FYNNEI. The CDR3 contains 15 residues. The ends were cut back, 3 bases at V and 6 bases at J, with 16 bases in the middle. CDR3 amino acids: CASSEAIGRGDTQYF. For the CDR3, the DNA is TGTGCCAGCAGTGAGGCTATTGGCCGGGGGGATACGCAGTATTTT.

The V gene is TRBV27, the J gene TRBJ1-3; 8 bases align to TRBD1. This CDR3 comprises 18 residues. V shed 3 bases, J shed 1 base, and the junction held 11 bases outside the gene matches. The germline CDR1 and CDR2 sequences are MNHEY and SMNVEV (reference sequence). CDR3 DNA sequence: TGTGCCAGCAGTTTCAGTGGGCCCAGGGGGCGTTCTGGAAACACCATATATTTT. Protein sequence: CASSFSGPRGRSGNTIYF.